A selection of T cell receptor beta chains follows, all from one sample in a study of T cells in Graves' hyperthyroidism and ophthalmopathy. One entry per CDR3 protein, called by TCRdb with MiXCR from the multiplex PCR reads. There are fewer than 900,000 distinct CDR3 sequences in the sample; around 15% occur only once, and around 7.7% lies in the top ten. The sample taken for sequencing was blood. The receptors originated from a man aged 18 to 30 with Graves' hyperthyroidism. CDR3s include the opening cysteine and the closing phenylalanine or tryptophan. D genes are given only for firm matches. Expanded clones are given a class, and other clones once, few, many or no size at all.

CDR3: CSASPGSAGLVNTEAFF
DNA: TGCAGTGCAAGCCCCGGTTCCGCAGGGCTAGTGAACACTGAAGCTTTCTTT
size: few
D: .
V: TRBV20-1
J: TRBJ1-1

CDR3: CASSEYGVNQPQHF
DNA: TGTGCCAGCAGTGAATACGGAGTTAATCAGCCCCAGCATTTT
size: .
D: .
V: TRBV6-1
J: TRBJ1-5

CDR3: CASRPPTGSSPLHF
DNA: TGTGCCAGCAGACCGCCGACAGGGTCTTCACCCCTCCACTTT
size: many
D: TRBD1
V: TRBV28
J: TRBJ1-6

CDR3: CASSPGTWASTDTQYF
DNA: TGTGCCAGCAGCCCCGGGACTTGGGCTAGCACAGATACGCAGTATTTT
size: .
D: .
V: TRBV9
J: TRBJ2-3

CDR3: CATSLGQGLNEQFF
DNA: TGTGCCACCAGCCTAGGACAGGGGCTGAATGAGCAGTTCTTC
size: many
D: TRBD1
V: TRBV15
J: TRBJ2-1

CDR3: CASTPLGWYQETQYF
DNA: TGTGCCAGCACCCCTCTGGGGTGGTACCAAGAGACCCAGTACTTC
size: many
D: .
V: TRBV28
J: TRBJ2-5

CDR3: CAWIAEGTYEQYF
DNA: TGTGCCTGGATAGCGGAGGGTACCTACGAGCAGTACTTC
size: few
D: .
V: TRBV30
J: TRBJ2-7

CDR3: CASSPQGEAYEQYF
DNA: TGTGCCAGCAGTCCACAGGGGGAGGCCTACGAGCAGTACTTC
size: .
D: TRBD1
V: TRBV27
J: TRBJ2-7

CDR3: CASSRMTGSGNQPQHF
DNA: TGTGCCAGCAGTAGAATGACAGGGTCGGGCAATCAGCCCCAGCATTTT
size: many
D: TRBD1
V: TRBV6-1
J: TRBJ1-5

CDR3: CASSEGRGTQYF
DNA: TGTGCCAGCAGTGAGGGACGGGGTACGCAGTATTTT
size: many
D: .
V: TRBV6-2/TRBV6-3
J: TRBJ2-3

CDR3: CASSYVADAEAFF
DNA: TGTGCCAGCAGTTATGTGGCAGATGCTGAAGCTTTCTTT
size: many
D: .
V: TRBV28
J: TRBJ1-1

CDR3: CASSQWPSGISTDTQYF
DNA: TGTGCCAGCAGCCAATGGCCTAGCGGGATTAGCACAGATACGCAGTATTTT
size: few
D: TRBD2
V: TRBV3-1
J: TRBJ2-3

CDR3: CASSLGGWGEGPSGRSYNEQFF
DNA: TGTGCCAGCAGCCTAGGGGGTTGGGGGGAGGGACCTAGCGGGAGGTCCTACAATGAGCAGTTCTTC
size: many
D: TRBD2
V: TRBV11-2
J: TRBJ2-1

CDR3: CSARLAGAVAGELFF
DNA: TGCAGTGCTAGATTGGCGGGAGCGGTCGCCGGGGAGCTGTTTTTT
size: .
D: TRBD2
V: TRBV20-1
J: TRBJ2-2